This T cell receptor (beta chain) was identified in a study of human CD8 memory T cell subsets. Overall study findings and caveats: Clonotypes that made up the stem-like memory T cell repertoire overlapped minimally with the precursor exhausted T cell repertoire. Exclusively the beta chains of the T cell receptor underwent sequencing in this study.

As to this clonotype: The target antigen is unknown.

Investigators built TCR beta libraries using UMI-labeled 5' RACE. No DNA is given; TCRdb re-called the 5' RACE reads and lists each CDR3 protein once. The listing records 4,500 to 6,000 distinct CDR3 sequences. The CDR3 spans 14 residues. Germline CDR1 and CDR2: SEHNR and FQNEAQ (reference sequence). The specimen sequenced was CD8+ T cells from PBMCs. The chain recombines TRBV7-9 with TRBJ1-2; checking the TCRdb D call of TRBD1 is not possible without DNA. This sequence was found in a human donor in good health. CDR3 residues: CASTRQGGTDGYTF.